This TCR beta chain was retrieved from a study of T-cell reconstitution after alpha-beta-depleted transplantation in children. As it was prepared, the TCRbeta library received unique molecular identifiers. TCRdb used MiXCR to reprocess the PCR reads, holding one entry per CDR3 protein. The data show some 200,000 distinct CDR3 sequences, approximately 6.3% seen once. About this clonotype itself: The antigen remains unidentified.

Whole-study findings and limits: Once a year had passed after transplant, T-cell counts and diversity came mostly from newly produced T cells. High day-60 TCRbeta diversity in some patients came from surviving recipient T cells and thymic progenitors. There were reportedly several hundred expanded graft clones from which alpha-beta T cells came about two months after transplant.

Per the germline V gene, CDR1 is SGHTA and CDR2 is FQGNSA. V shed 6 bases and J 5 bases; nucleotides not matched to a gene: 7. The CDR3 is 14 amino acids. Sequencing used PBMCs, obtained before TCRalphabeta/CD19-depleted stem cell transplant. The V and J genes are TRBV7-2 and TRBJ2-3, with 8 bases identical to TRBD2. This sequence was found in a boy aged 2-15 years with acute lymphoblastic leukemia, due to receive a stem cell transplant. The CDR3 nucleotides read TGTGCCAGCAGGCGGACTAGCTCAGGAGATACGCAGTATTTT. Protein sequence: CASRRTSSGDTQYF. Drawing the rest from reference TRBV7-2 and TRBJ2-3, the complete variable domain is GAGVSQSPSNKVTEKGKDVELRCDPISGHTALYWYRQSLGQGLEFLIYFQGNSAPDKSGLPSDRFSAERTGGSVSTLTIQRTQQEDSAVYLCASRRTSSGDTQYFGPGTRLTVL.